This entry is about one T cell receptor beta chain. Using immunoSEQ multiplex PCR, the repertoire was profiled, and TCRdb retains in-frame clones only, with some absent. Of roughly 180,000 clones listed, less than 95% were seen once; the top ten hold approximately 3%. The record originates from a study of T cell responses to AZD1222 COVID-19 vaccine. Germline V lookup: CDR1 SGHRS, CDR2 YFSETQ. The CDR3 has 13 residues. V lost 4 bases, J lost 4 bases, and 9 bases lay in between. The receptor comes from an adult in good health. The chain combines TRBV5-1 with TRBJ2-1, with a weak D call TRBD1 (5 bases). The sample here was peripheral blood, taken on day 0 of AZD1222 vaccination. For the CDR3, the DNA is TGCGCCAGCAGCATACAGGAGTACAATGAGCAGTTCTTC. The encoded protein is CASSIQEYNEQFF.